The clone carrying this TCR beta chain was observed a handful of times. Its target is unknown. The data derive from a study of human T cells and chemical hapten exposure. On the study more broadly: The use of 2% DPC on 2 cm by 2 cm of upper inner arm skin constituted sensitization. Alopecia areata, totalis or universalis was found in mostly female patients. Slight differences in pooled library volume were the main source of varying TCR yields across samples.

TCRdb processed the RACE reads anew with MiXCR; each CDR3 protein has one entry. Among around 99,000 distinct CDR3 sequences listed, 9.5% to 11% were seen once. Germline-derived CDR1 and CDR2 are MNHEY and SMNVEV (reference sequence). Trimming removed 4 bases at V and 3 bases at J, with 9 bases between. This CDR3 is built from 13 residues. General observations from the study: Compared with pre-sensitization or healthy control sets, expanded TCRs clustered more.

This sample's time point: patch test 2, 6 weeks after DPC sensitization. Treatment meaning: therapeutic diphenylcyclopropenone sensitization with weekly scalp DPC. Sequences were derived from whole blood, sampled in connection with sensitization to the hapten diphenylcyclopropenone (DPC). The chain uses TRBV27 and TRBJ1-1; D call uncertain. The sequence was collected from a man aged 40-49 years with alopecia areata. Some clones in this sample may be carry-over from other donors' samples. The CDR3: CASSSAGYTEAFF. CDR3 DNA sequence: TGTGCCAGCAGTTCCGCGGGGTACACTGAAGCTTTCTTT.